These 18 T cell receptor beta chains were sequenced from one sample in a study of T-cell reconstitution after alpha-beta-depleted transplantation in children (dated by TCRdb to the mid-2010s). Preparation of the library involved PCR. Sequencing was performed on an Illumina HiSeq 2500. To normalize quantification of the TCRbeta repertoire, the TCR libraries were built with molecular barcoding that relied on unique molecular identifiers. TCRdb reworked the public reads: Q25 trimming with fastp, MiXCR clone assembly, productive beta chains retained. Under each unique CDR3 protein, matching rows form one entry showing the most common genes and DNA. The sample data list a few hundred thousand distinct CDR3 sequences, and about a sixth of these were observed just once. About 32% of the sample lies in the top ten. The treatment or condition tag for this specimen amounts to: allogeneic hematopoietic cell transplantation with graft depleted of TCRalphabeta T cells and CD19 B cells.

Sequencing used PBMCs, mostly from graft donor cells, obtained 360 days after TCRalphabeta/CD19-depleted stem cell transplant. Source of these receptors: a boy less than two years old who had a stem cell transplant for Wiskott-Aldrich syndrome, so the T cells may come from the graft donor.

The table lists this clonotype with a few counts. The chain uses TRBV7-9 and TRBJ2-1, with 15 bases lining up with TRBD2. Germline CDR1 and CDR2: SEHNR and FQNEAQ (reference sequence). This CDR3 has 17 residues. The trim removed 7 bases at V and 7 bases at J, leaving 11 bases unmatched. CDR3 sequence (DNA): TGTGCCAGCACCCCTAGGTGGACTAGCGGGAGGGGGAATGAGCAGTTCTTC. Its translation: CASTPRWTSGRGNEQFF.

This clonotype has more than one count but fewer than ten. This rearrangement joins TRBV12-3 or TRBV12-4 to TRBJ2-7; no firm D call. The CDR3 runs 13 residues. V shed 6 bases and J shed 4 bases, with 13 bases lying between them. CDR3 sequence reads: CASRKLLGYEQYF. CDR3 coding DNA: TGTGCCAGCAGAAAGCTCCTCGGGTACGAGCAGTACTTC.

This clonotype was seen more than once but under ten times. The chain combines TRBV24-1 with TRBJ2-5; TRBD2 agrees at 8 bases. J gave up 4 bases and V 0 bases, and 12 bases lay outside the gene matches. Germline V gene lookup returns CDR1 KGHDR and CDR2 SFDVKD. The CDR3 contains 18 residues. The CDR3 bases are TGTGCCACCAGTGATTTGCCCCGGGATAGCGGGATCCCAGAGACCCAGTACTTC. Translation: CATSDLPRDSGIPETQYF.

This clonotype has a handful of counts. This chain connects TRBV11-2 to TRBJ2-2, with D perhaps TRBD2 (6 bases). The CDR3 has 18 amino acids. Between the trimmed V and J ends, which lost 7 bases and 3 bases, there was a span of 24 bases. Germline assignment: CDR1 SGHAT and CDR2 FQNNGV. The CDR3 reads CASTVRVLTRFYTGELFF. The CDR3 DNA reads TGTGCCAGCACCGTTAGGGTATTGACTAGGTTCTACACCGGGGAGCTGTTTTTT.

As DNA, the CDR3 is TGTGCCAGCAGTCTTTCGTTGACGAGAGGCAGGAGCGAGCAGTACTTC. The encoded protein is CASSLSLTRGRSEQYF. The J gene is TRBJ2-7, the V gene TRBV5-5; unclear D gene. V lost 5 bases, J lost 6 bases, and 24 bases lay in between. CDR3 length: 16 amino acids. Germline-derived CDR1 and CDR2 are SGHKS and YYEKEE (reference sequence).

This clonotype was detected ten times or more. The rearrangement links TRBV6-6 to TRBJ1-2; 7 bases line up with TRBD1. The CDR3 sequence is 14 residues long. Per germline, CDR1 MNHNY and CDR2 SVGAGI (reference sequence). The V segment lost 2 bases and the J segment 2 bases; nucleotides outside the gene matches: 2. Here the CDR3 reads CASSYPGQNYGYTF. The CDR3 DNA reads as TGTGCCAGCAGTTACCCGGGACAGAACTATGGCTACACCTTC.

This clonotype showed up just a few times. This chain joins TRBV7-9 and TRBJ1-3; perhaps TRBD1 as D (5 bases). The CDR3 totals 15 residues. Germline CDR1 SEHNR, CDR2 FQNEAQ (reference sequence). The V gene lost 3 bases and the J gene lost 4 bases, with 13 bases spanning the gap. Here the CDR3 reads CASSFGTLAGNTIYF. DNA of the CDR3: TGTGCCAGCAGCTTTGGGACCCTTGCGGGAAACACCATATATTTT.

Concerning this clonotype itself: Without the conserved terminal phenylalanine or tryptophan, this CDR3 likely stems from a read error. The chain employs TRBV5-1 and TRBJ2-3, with D tentatively TRBD2 (6 bases). The CDR3 extends over 15 amino acids. V was clipped by 0 bases and J by 2 bases, with 10 bases between them. CDR1 is SGHRS, CDR2 YFSETQ, per germline. The CDR3 DNA reads TGCGCCAGCAGCTTGGTAGCGGACCCCACAGATACGCAGTATCTT. This encodes CASSLVADPTDTQYL.

In this sample, this clonotype turned up a few times. CDR3 amino acids: CASSFQGETDTQYF. CDR3 in DNA: TGTGCCAGCAGCTTCCAGGGCGAGACAGATACGCAGTATTTT. V and J are TRBV7-6 and TRBJ2-3, with a weak D call TRBD1 (5 bases). CDR1 is SGHVS and CDR2 is FNYEAQ in the germline V gene. With 3 bases removed from V and 3 bases from J, the gap between germline ends came to 10 bases. The CDR3 has 14 residues. The complete variable domain, with remaining parts taken from reference TRBV7-6 and TRBJ2-3, reads GAGVSQSPRYKVTKRGQDVALRCDPISGHVSLYWYRQALGQGPEFLTYFNYEAQQDKSGLPNDRFSAERPEGSISTLTIQRTEQRDSAMYRCASSFQGETDTQYFGPGTRLTVL.

This clonotype was observed a handful of times. The genes are TRBV7-6 and TRBJ1-5, with no clear D. The ends were cut back, 2 bases at V and 1 base at J, with 3 bases in the middle. Germline CDR1 and CDR2: SGHVS and FNYEAQ. The CDR3 sequence is 13 residues long. The CDR3 bases are TGTGCCAGCAGCTTAAAAAGCAATCAGCCCCAGCATTTT. It translates to CASSLKSNQPQHF.

The chain combines TRBV5-1 with TRBJ2-1; D is tentatively TRBD1 or TRBD2 (6 bases each). The CDR3 has 16 amino acids. CDR1 is SGHRS and CDR2 is YFSETQ in the germline V gene. Trimming shortened V by 7 bases and J by 4 bases, and 21 bases separated the two germline ends. The CDR3 DNA sequence: TGCGCCAGCCGGTTCACACAGGGAGGTAATTACAATGAGCAGTTCTTC. This translates into CASRFTQGGNYNEQFF.

This clonotype was seen at least ten times. The chain employs TRBV11-2 and TRBJ2-3, with no clear D. V gave up 4 bases and J gave up 2 bases, with 10 bases separating them. In germline, CDR1 is SGHAT, CDR2 FQNNGV. This CDR3 has 14 amino acids. The CDR3 bases are TGTGCCAGCAGCTCCCGGCCCTTCACAGATACGCAGTATTTT. It codes for CASSSRPFTDTQYF.

About this clonotype itself: Mismatch with germline at one junction end may stem from a read error. This chain's CDR3 is CATGEGTGGSYNEQFF. The CDR3 DNA follows: TGTGCCACCGGTGAAGGGACAGGGGGATCCTACAATGAGCAGTTCTTC. The chain uses TRBV24-1 and TRBJ2-1; 11 positions match TRBD1. The V gene's germline CDR1 is KGHDR and CDR2 SFDVKD. There are 16 residues in the CDR3.

This sequence joins TRBV28 and TRBJ2-3; D gene uncertain. CDR1 is MDHEN, CDR2 SYDVKM, per germline. Trimming removed 7 bases at V and 9 bases at J, with 14 bases between. The CDR3 extends over 12 amino acids. The CDR3, as DNA: TGTGCCAGCACCGTCAGGACCGGCACGCAGTATTTT. This encodes CASTVRTGTQYF.

This clonotype was seen ten or more times. J is TRBJ2-3 and V is TRBV4-3; D ambiguous. Looked up from germline, CDR1 is LGHNA and CDR2 is YSLEER. Trimming removed 0 bases from V and 4 bases from J, with 11 bases in between. The CDR3 has 15 amino acids. In nucleotides, the CDR3 is TGCGCCAGCAGCCAAGATGGGTTAGAGGCAGATACGCAGTATTTT. As protein: CASSQDGLEADTQYF.

The chain couples TRBV10-1 to TRBJ2-1; D not certain. The V and J ends lost 3 bases and 5 bases respectively, with 11 bases between them. The CDR3 extends over 14 amino acids. Germline V lookup: CDR1 WNHNN, CDR2 SYGVQD (reference sequence). CDR3 sequence: CASSERWADNEQFF. The CDR3 region has the DNA TGCGCCAGCAGTGAAAGGTGGGCGGACAATGAGCAGTTCTTC.

V is TRBV6-5 and J is TRBJ2-4; D possibly uses TRBD1 or TRBD2 (6 bases each). Germline CDR1 is MNHEY and CDR2 is SVGAGI. V was shortened by 2 bases and J by 2 bases, with 10 bases between the two germline ends. There are 15 residues in the CDR3. The CDR3 nucleotides read TGTGCCAGCAGTTACCCCGGGGGCTCCAAAAACATTCAGTACTTC. This gives the protein CASSYPGGSKNIQYF.

J is TRBJ2-1 and V is TRBV24-1; 7 bases align to TRBD1. V trimming: 7 bases; J trimming: 9 bases; junction bases outside the gene matches: 17. The germline CDR1 and CDR2 sequences are KGHDR and SFDVKD. This CDR3 has 16 amino acids. The CDR3 region is CATRGSHRGLGTEQFF. CDR3 DNA: TGTGCCACCAGGGGATCCCACAGGGGATTGGGAACTGAGCAGTTCTTC.